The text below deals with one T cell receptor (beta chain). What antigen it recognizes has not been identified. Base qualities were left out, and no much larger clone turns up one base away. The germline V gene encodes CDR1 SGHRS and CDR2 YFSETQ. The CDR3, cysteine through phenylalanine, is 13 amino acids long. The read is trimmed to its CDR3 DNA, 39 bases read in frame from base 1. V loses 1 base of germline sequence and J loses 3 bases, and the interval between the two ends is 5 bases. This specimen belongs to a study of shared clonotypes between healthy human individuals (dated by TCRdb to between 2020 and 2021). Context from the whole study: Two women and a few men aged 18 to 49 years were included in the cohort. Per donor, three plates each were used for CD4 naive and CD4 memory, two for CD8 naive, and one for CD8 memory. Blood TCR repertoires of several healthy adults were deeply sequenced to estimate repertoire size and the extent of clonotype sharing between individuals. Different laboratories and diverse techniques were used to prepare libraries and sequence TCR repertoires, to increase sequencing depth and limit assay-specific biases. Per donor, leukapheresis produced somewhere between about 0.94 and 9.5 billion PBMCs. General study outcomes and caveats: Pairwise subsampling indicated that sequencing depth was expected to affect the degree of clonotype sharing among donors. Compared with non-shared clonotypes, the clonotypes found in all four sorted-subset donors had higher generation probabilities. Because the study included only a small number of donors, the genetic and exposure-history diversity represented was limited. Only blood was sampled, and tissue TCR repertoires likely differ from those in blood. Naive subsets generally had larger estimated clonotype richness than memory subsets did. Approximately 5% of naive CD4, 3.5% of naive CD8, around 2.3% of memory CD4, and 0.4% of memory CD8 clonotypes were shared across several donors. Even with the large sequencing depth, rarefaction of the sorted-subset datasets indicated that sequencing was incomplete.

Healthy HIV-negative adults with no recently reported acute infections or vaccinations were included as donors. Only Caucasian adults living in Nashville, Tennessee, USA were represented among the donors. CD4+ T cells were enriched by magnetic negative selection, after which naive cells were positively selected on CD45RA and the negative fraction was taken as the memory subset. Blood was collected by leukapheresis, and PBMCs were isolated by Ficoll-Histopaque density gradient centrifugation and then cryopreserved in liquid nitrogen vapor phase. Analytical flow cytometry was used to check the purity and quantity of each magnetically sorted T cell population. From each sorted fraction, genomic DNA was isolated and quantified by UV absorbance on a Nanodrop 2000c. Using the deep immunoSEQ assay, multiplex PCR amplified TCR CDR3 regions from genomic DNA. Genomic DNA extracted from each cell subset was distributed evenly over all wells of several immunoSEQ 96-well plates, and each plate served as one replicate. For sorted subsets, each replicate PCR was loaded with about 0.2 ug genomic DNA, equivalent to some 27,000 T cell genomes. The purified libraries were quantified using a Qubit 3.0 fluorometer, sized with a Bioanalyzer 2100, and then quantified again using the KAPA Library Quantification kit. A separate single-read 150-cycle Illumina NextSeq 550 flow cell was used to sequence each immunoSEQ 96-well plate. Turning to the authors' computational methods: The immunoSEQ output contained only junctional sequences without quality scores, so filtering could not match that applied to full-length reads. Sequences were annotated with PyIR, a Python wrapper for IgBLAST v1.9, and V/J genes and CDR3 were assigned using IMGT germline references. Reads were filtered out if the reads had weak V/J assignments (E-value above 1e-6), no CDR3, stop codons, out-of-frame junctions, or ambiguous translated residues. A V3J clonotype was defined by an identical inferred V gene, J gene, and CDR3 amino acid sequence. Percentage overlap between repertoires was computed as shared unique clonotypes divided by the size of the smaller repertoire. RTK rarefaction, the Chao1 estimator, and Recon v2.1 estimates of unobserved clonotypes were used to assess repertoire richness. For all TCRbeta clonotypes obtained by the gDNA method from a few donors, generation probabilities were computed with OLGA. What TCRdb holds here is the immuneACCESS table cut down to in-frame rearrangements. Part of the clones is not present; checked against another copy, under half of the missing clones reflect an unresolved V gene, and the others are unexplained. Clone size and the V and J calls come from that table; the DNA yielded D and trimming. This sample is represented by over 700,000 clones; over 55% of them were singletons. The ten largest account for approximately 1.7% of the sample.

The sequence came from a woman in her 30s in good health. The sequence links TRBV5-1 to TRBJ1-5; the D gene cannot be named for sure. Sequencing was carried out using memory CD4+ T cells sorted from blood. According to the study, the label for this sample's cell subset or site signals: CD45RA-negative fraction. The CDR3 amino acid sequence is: CASSLNTNQPQHF. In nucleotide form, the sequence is TGCGCCAGCAGCTTGAACACCAATCAGCCCCAGCATTTT.